The rows below give T cell receptor beta chains drawn from one sample of a study of blood T cell repertoires in COVID-19. The table came from immunoSEQ multiplex PCR; TCRdb's copy has only in-frame clones and leaves some out. Altogether about 270,000 clones are present, 70% to 90% being singletons, with the ten largest covering around 16%. Source material: PBMCs or T cells enriched from blood (not recorded which). The receptor source for this set is a man between 18 and 35 years old who had recovered from COVID-19. The conserved cysteine and the conserved F or W are not part of the CDR3 here. Each record gives: V gene, D gene, CDR3 length, CDR3 protein. A D gene is named only where the DNA matches it firmly.

>TRBV28|-|16
ASSLWAWGEVETDTQY
>TRBV19|TRBD1|10
ASRSGGETQY
>TRBV30|TRBD2|12
AWSSGGALETQY
>TRBV14|-|13
ASSQARAGVYGYT
>TRBV30|-|11
AWSGSGVYGYT
>TRBV2|TRBD2|12
ASSDRGGQNIQY
>TRBV6-5|-|11
ASSLHTGYEQY
>TRBV25-1|TRBD1|13
ASSETGTGGHEQF
>TRBV12-3/TRBV12-4|-|11
ASSLDNNQPQH
>TRBV6-5|TRBD1|13
ASSYSGTGFYEQY
>TRBV2|-|13
ASSEGQSPNQPQH
>TRBV11-3|-|14
ASSQQYAGRNQPQH
>TRBV7-9|-|12
ASSLGRETGELF
>TRBV27|TRBD1|16
ASSSARDRVSGANVLT
>TRBV15|TRBD2|12
ATSRGGEGTRKY
>TRBV5-1|TRBD1|16
ASSWWTGEVMATETQY
>TRBV7-6|-|19
ASSLGSVIFTRGQNTDTQY
>TRBV5-4|-|12
ASSPGEGSYGYT
>TRBV11-2|-|14
ASSLVAVPGTNEQF
>TRBV2|-|11
ASSEGHRYGYT
>TRBV11-3|-|16
ASSLDQGGSSYNSPLH
>TRBV19|-|14
ASSESRRTSTDTQY
>TRBV30|-|10
AWSGGNQPQH
>TRBV28|TRBD1|16
ASRPLGQGALGLEKLF
>TRBV24-1|TRBD2|15
ATSDLSSGGTYNEQF
>TRBV7-9|TRBD2|14
ASSKGLAGGPGEQF
>TRBV6-5|TRBD1|11
ASRATGVYGYT
>TRBV7-2|TRBD2|13
ASSDRTSGGETQY
>TRBV9|TRBD1|14
ASSESWDREVQPQH
>TRBV11-3|TRBD2|15
ASSPRTSGSLTGELF
>TRBV11-3|-|12
ASSIGTAGHGYT
>TRBV5-1|-|14
ASSLGVRGQNTEAF
>TRBV4-2|-|12
ASSQPGHKDTQY
>TRBV28|TRBD1|13
ASSGTGISGNTIY
>TRBV4-1|-|14
ASSQEQQFDVYEQY
>TRBV27|-|12
ATSSRGGVTEAF
>TRBV19|TRBD2|14
ASSILAGGPTDTQY
>TRBV5-1|TRBD2|11
ASSTGLANEQF
>TRBV11-1|-|10
ASSRLGGGYT
>TRBV3-1/TRBV3-2|TRBD2|13
ASSQGTSVRGEQY
>TRBV2|-|11
ASSVRIYNEQF
>TRBV5-4|-|13
ASSKARESQETQY
>TRBV27|-|15
ASSFSSVLIPSGELF
>TRBV5-4|-|13
ASSPGGGNNYGYT
>TRBV7-2|-|16
ASSLFPRPQGVNSPLH
>TRBV12-5|-|12
ARLSGFRGETQY
>TRBV5-5|-|12
ASSFAGSTGELF
>TRBV9|-|13
ASSVGGGTYNEQF
>TRBV30|TRBD2|12
ARSAGRDLNIQY
>TRBV4-1|-|14
ASSQVAFTGSVTQY
>TRBV30|-|11
AWSVRSNNEQF
>TRBV6-2/TRBV6-3|-|10
ASSAVTYEQY